This TCR beta chain appears in the sequencing data of a study of T cells in Graves' hyperthyroidism and ophthalmopathy (dated by TCRdb to about 2019). Study-level background: A discovery cohort of 95 to 100 patients, about 40 with Graves' ophthalmopathy and 55 to 60 with stable Graves' hyperthyroidism, was used to find distinguishing TCR V-J signatures. For training and testing, the 95 to 100 patients in the discovery cohort were randomly divided in a 7:3 ratio. After blood sampling, hyperthyroidism patients were treated with methimazole at a starting dose of 30 mg daily, and ophthalmopathy patients were treated with high-dose intravenous methylprednisolone. Whether ophthalmopathy could be predicted prospectively was tested in an independent validation cohort made up of roughly 19 hyperthyroidism patients plus 17 patients who later progressed to ophthalmopathy. In addition, the study compared T-cell repertoires in thyroid tissue and in blood from a handful of Graves' hyperthyroidism patients. The paper reports TCR Vbeta CDR3 sequencing of some 140 peripheral blood samples: approximately 41 ophthalmopathy, under 80 hyperthyroidism and 17 progressor patients. On the study overall, not on this receptor specifically: In validation, the model predicted progression to ophthalmopathy with 60% to 71% sensitivity and approximately 78% specificity, a median of about 6 months before onset. Most expanded thyroid clonotypes (frequency above 0.001) were also detected in blood, a finding suggesting that blood repertoires may reflect thyroid immune responses. A 13 V-J signature model separated ophthalmopathy from stable hyperthyroidism, with nearly 90% sensitivity and 81% to 83% specificity in cross-validation and 80%/75% in testing. No statistical method was used to fix the sample size in advance, and group allocation was not hidden from the investigators.

Stable Graves' hyperthyroidism was defined as no progression to ophthalmopathy during 18 months of follow-up. Hyperthyroidism patients were aged 18 to 65 years and newly diagnosed, with disease duration of less than 2 months. The study excluded patients with uncontrolled infections, other autoimmune diseases, pregnancy or lactation. Clinical symptoms, serum thyroxine and TRAb, thyroid ultrasound, and orbital computed tomography formed the basis for the diagnoses. Trizol reagent was used to extract total RNA, and RNA quality was then checked on an Agilent 2100 Bioanalyzer. Amplification of TCR beta CDR3 regions was carried out from RNA transcripts. A first-round RT-PCR of the TCR CDR3 used the HTBI primer set with the Qiagen OneStep RT-PCR kit. A second multiplex PCR round built the libraries, followed by size selection and purification. The libraries were sequenced on an Illumina HiSeq2000 using paired-end 100 bp reads. As for the original processing: SOAPnuke was used to process the raw data, throwing out any read that contained adapters or uncalled bases, had a mean Phred below 15, or lacked an exact constant-primer or identifier match. COPE v1.2.5 was used to merge the high-quality paired reads, and each unique nucleotide sequence was defined as a clonotype. Clonotypes were aligned to IMGT TRBV, TRBD and TRBJ reference segments using MiTCR v1.1. The analysis was restricted to V-J combinations with a frequency above 0.0001, which together covered 98% to 99.2% of the repertoires. A TCS score was defined as the ratio of F50 (clonal expansion) to E x V (chaos), with BLOSUM62-based TCRdist applied between CDR3 peptides within each V-J. Welch's t-statistics and random forest reduced around 520 V-J features to about 12, which were used in a naive Bayes classifier (R e1071). In-frame beta chains were kept once TCRdb had trimmed the public reads at Q25 with fastp and called clones with MiXCR. Every CDR3 protein is listed once, alongside the most common genes and DNA of its rows. TCRdb assigned the V and J calls; the authors' analysis was not used. The sample records roughly 580,000 distinct CDR3 sequences, around 46% of which are singletons. Of the sample, about 8.2% is held by the ten largest clones.

This clonotype was counted only a few times. Its antigen has not been determined. Base qualities are not at hand, and no much larger clone is one base apart. V ends up 4 bases short and J 4 bases short, with an unmatched junction base count of 5. The CDR3 contains 15 residues, cysteine and phenylalanine counted. Of the read, only the CDR3 DNA is kept; its 45 bases are in frame from base 1. Source material: peripheral blood or thyroid tissue (not recorded which). This chain joins TRBV12-3 or TRBV12-4 to TRBJ2-7; 12 bases in the junction line up with TRBD1. The receptor was isolated from a woman between 18 and 30 years old with Graves' hyperthyroidism. Donor details come from another sample of the same person, matched by shared clones. The encoded CDR3 is CASSSPGQGAYEQYF. Here is the DNA: TGTGCCAGCAGTTCCCCGGGACAGGGGGCATACGAGCAGTACTTC.